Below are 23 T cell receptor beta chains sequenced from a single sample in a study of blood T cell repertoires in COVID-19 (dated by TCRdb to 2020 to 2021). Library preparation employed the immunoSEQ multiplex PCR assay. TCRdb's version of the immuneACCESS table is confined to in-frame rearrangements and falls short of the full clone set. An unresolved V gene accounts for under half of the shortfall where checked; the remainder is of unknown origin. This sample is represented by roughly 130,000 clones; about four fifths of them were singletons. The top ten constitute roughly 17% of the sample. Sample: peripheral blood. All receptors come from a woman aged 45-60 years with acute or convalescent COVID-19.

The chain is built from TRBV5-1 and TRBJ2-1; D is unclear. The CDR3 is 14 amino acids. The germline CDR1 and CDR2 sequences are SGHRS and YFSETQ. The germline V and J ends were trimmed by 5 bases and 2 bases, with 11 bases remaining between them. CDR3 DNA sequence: TGCGCCAGCAGACCGGATCAGGCCTACAATGAGCAGTTCTTC. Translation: CASRPDQAYNEQFF.

The CDR3 here is CASSVARTGGRNTEAFF. CDR3 coding DNA: TGTGCCAGCAGCGTAGCGAGGACAGGGGGCAGGAACACTGAAGCTTTCTTT. The chain carries TRBV9 and TRBJ1-1; 11 nucleotides line up with TRBD1. Germline assignment: CDR1 SGDLS and CDR2 YYNGEE. The CDR3 is 17 amino acids. Unmatched junction bases numbered 5, after V lost 0 bases and J lost 1 base.

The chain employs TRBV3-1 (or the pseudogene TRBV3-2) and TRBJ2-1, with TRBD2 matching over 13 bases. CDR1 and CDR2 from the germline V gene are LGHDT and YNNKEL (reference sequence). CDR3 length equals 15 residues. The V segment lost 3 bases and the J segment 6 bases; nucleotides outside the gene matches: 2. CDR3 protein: CASSQGLAGSNEQFF. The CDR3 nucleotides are TGTGCCAGCAGCCAGGGACTAGCGGGATCCAATGAGCAGTTCTTC.

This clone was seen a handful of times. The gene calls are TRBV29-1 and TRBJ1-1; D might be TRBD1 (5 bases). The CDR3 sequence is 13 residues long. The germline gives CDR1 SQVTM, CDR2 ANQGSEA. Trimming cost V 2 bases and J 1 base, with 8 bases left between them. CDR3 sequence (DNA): TGCAGCGTTGAAACGACAGCGAACACTGAAGCTTTCTTT. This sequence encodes CSVETTANTEAFF.

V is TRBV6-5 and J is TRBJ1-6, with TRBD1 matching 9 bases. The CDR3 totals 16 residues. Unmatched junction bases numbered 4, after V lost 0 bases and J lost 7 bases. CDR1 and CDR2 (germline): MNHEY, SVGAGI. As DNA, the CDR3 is TGTGCCAGCAGTTACTCGACCGGGACAGGGAATTCACCCCTCCACTTT. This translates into CASSYSTGTGNSPLHF.

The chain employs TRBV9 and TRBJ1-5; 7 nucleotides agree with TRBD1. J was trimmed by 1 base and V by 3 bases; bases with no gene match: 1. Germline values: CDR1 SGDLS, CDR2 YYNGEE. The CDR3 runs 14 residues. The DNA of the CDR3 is TGTGCCAGCAGCGCGGGACAGAGCAATCAGCCCCAGCATTTT. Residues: CASSAGQSNQPQHF.

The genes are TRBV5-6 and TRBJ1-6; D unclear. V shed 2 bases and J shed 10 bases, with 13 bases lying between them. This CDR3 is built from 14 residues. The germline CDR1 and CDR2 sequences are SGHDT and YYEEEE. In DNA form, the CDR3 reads TGTGCCAGCAGCTTCCAGAGACGCGGCTCACCCCTCCACTTT. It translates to CASSFQRRGSPLHF.

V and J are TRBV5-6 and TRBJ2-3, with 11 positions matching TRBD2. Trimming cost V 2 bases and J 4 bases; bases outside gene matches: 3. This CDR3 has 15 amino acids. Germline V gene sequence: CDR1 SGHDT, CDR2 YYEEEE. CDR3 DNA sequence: TGTGCCAGCAGCTTAGATAGCGGGGGGGCAGATACGCAGTATTTT. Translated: CASSLDSGGADTQYF. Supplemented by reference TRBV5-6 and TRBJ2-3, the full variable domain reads DAGVTQSPTHLIKTRGQQVTLRCSPKSGHDTVSWYQQALGQGPQFIFQYYEEEERQRGNFPDRFSGHQFPNYSSELNVNALLLGDSALYLCASSLDSGGADTQYFGPGTRLTVL.

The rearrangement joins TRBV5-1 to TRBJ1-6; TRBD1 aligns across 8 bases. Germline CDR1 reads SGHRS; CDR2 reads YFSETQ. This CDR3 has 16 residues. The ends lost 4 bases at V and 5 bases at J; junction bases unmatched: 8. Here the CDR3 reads CASSLVGQGDNSPLHF. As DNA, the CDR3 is TGCGCCAGCAGCCTCGTAGGACAGGGCGATAATTCACCCCTCCACTTT.

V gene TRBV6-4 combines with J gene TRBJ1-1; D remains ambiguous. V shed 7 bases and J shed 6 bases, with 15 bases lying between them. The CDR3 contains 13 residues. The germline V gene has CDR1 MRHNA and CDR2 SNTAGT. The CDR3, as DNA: TGTGCCAGCATGATTGAATTGGGCGCTGAAGCTTTCTTT. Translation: CASMIELGAEAFF.

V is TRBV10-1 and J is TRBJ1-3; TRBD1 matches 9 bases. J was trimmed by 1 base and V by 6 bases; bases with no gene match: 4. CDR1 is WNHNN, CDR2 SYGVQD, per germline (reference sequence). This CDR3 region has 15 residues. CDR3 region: CASRNRGRSGNTIYF. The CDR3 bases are TGCGCCAGCAGGAACAGGGGGCGATCTGGAAACACCATATATTTT.

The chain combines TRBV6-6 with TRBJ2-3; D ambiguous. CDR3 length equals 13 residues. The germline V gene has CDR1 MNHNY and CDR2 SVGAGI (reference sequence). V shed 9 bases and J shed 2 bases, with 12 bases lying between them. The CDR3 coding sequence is TGTGCCAGTGTTCGGGTCATCACAGATACGCAGTATTTT. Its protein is CASVRVITDTQYF.

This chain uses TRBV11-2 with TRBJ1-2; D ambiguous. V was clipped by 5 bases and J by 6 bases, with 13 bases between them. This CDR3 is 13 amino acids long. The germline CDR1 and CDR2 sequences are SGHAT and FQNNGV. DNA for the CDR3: TGTGCCAGCAGCACCCTCCAGTTGGATGGCTACACCTTC. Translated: CASSTLQLDGYTF.

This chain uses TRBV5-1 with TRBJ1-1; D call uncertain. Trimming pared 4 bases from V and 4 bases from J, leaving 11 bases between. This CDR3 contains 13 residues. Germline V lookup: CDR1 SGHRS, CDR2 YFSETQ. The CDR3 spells CASSKEVSTEAFF. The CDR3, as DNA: TGCGCCAGCAGCAAGGAGGTTAGCACTGAAGCTTTCTTT.

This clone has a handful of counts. The DNA of the CDR3 is TGTGCCAGCAGCCCTCTCCTCGGACAAGCAGATACGCAGTATTTT. This encodes CASSPLLGQADTQYF. V gene TRBV25-1 combines with J gene TRBJ2-3, with a tentative D call TRBD1 (5 bases). Germline CDR1 MGHDK, CDR2 SYGVNS. The CDR3 has 15 residues. Trimming took 6 bases from V and 4 from J, leaving 17 bases between them.

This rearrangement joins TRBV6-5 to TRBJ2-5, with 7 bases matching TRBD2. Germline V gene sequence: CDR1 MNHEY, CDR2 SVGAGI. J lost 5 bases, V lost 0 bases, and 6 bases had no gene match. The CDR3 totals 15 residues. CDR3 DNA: TGTGCCAGCAGTTACTCGGCTAGCGGTGGGGAGACCCAGTACTTC. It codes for CASSYSASGGETQYF.

The CDR3 coding sequence is TGTGCCAGCAGCAAAGCCAACATTTTGTCAGGGGTCTATGGCTACACCTTC. Encoded protein: CASSKANILSGVYGYTF. This chain joins TRBV21-1 and TRBJ1-2; TRBD1 was called by the table and not checked on the DNA. TRBV21-1 is noted as a pseudogene. The CDR3 spans 17 residues.

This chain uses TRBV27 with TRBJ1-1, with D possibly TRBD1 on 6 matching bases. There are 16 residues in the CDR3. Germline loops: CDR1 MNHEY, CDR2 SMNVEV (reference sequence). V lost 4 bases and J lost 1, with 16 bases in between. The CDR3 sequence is CASSSLSDRENTEAFF. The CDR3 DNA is TGTGCCAGCAGTTCCCTTTCGGACAGAGAGAACACTGAAGCTTTCTTT.

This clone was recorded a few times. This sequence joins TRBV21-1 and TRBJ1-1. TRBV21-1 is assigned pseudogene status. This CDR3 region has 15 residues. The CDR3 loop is CASSKYGGQNTEAFF. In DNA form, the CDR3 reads TGTGCCAGCAGCAAGTACGGAGGCCAGAACACTGAAGCTTTCTTT.

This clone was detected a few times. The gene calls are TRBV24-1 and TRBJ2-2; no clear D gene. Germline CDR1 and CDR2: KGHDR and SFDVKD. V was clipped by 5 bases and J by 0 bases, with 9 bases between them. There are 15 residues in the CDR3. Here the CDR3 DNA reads TGTGCCACCAGTGCGGCAGGTGCGAACACCGGGGAGCTGTTTTTT. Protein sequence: CATSAAGANTGELFF.

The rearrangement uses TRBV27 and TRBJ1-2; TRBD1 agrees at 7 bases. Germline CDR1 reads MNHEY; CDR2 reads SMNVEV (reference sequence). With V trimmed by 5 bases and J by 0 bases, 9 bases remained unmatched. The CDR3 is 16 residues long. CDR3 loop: CASSPRGQVANYGYTF. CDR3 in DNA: TGTGCCAGCAGTCCTCGAGGACAGGTAGCTAACTATGGCTACACCTTC.

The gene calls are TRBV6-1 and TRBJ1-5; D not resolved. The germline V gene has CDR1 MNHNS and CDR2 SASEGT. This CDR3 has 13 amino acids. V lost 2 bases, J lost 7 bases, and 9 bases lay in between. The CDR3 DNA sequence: TGTGCCAGCAGTGAATCGGGTGGCCAGCCCCAGCATTTT. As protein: CASSESGGQPQHF.

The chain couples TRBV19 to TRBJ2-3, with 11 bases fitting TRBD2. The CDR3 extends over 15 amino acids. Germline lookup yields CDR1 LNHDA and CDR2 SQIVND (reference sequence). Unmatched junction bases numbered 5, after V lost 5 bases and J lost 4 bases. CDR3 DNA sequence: TGTGCCAGTAGTCGACCTAGCGGGGGGTCAGATACGCAGTATTTT. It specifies CASSRPSGGSDTQYF.